This TCR beta chain was captured by sequencing in a study of human T cells and chemical hapten exposure. Described time point: pre-sensitization, week 0. Indicated treatment: therapeutic diphenylcyclopropenone sensitization with weekly scalp DPC. The CDR3 contains 13 residues. V shed 5 bases and J shed 2 bases, with 11 bases lying between them. Germline CDR1 is DFQATT and CDR2 is SNEGSKA (reference sequence). TCRdb reprocessed the RACE reads via MiXCR and lists one record per CDR3 protein. This sample carries 270,000 or so distinct CDR3 sequences, about 7.7% of them seen once, and the ten largest clones take 1.2%.

The sample was whole blood, taken in connection with sensitization to the hapten diphenylcyclopropenone (DPC). The rearrangement links TRBV20-1 to TRBJ2-3; a possible D gene is TRBD1 (6 bases). The sequence was obtained from a man aged 18 to 30 with alopecia areata. Some clones in this sample may be carry-over from other donors' samples. The CDR3 is CSAVRDNTDTQYF. CDR3 coding DNA: TGCAGTGCTGTAAGGGACAACACAGATACGCAGTATTTT.